Presented here are 28 T cell receptor beta chains from one specimen sequenced in a study of CXCR3-negative and CXCR3-positive naive CD8 T cells. Libraries of TRB cDNA were made by 5' RACE and carried UMIs. From its re-call of the 5' RACE reads, TCRdb lists each CDR3 protein once, without DNA. The sample table sets out 60,000 or so distinct CDR3 sequences. The sequencing sample was made of memory CD8+ T cells from blood. The receptors originated from a human donor in good health. Some clones in this sample may be carry-over from other donors' samples.

The V call is TRBV29-1, the J call TRBJ2-1. The CDR3 length is 14 residues. Germline V gives CDR1 SQVTM, CDR2 ANQGSEA. CDR3 protein: CSVTNHGSYNEQFF.

This chain links TRBV7-9 with TRBJ2-1; checking the TCRdb D call of TRBD1 is not possible without DNA. The length of the CDR3 is 16 residues. The germline V gene encodes CDR1 SEHNR and CDR2 FQNEAQ (reference sequence). CDR3: CASSPPGGSAYNEQFF.

The chain uses TRBV7-9 and TRBJ2-1; TCRdb calls TRBD2, which cannot be checked without DNA. Germline V gene lookup returns CDR1 SEHNR and CDR2 FQNEAQ (reference sequence). There are 15 residues in the CDR3. The CDR3 is CASSTTSGSSNEQFF.

This chain uses TRBV29-1 with TRBJ1-4; checking the TCRdb D call of TRBD1 is not possible without DNA. Germline values: CDR1 SQVTM, CDR2 ANQGSEA. The CDR3 covers 14 residues. The CDR3 is CSALGQAENEKLFF.

This chain uses TRBV6-5 with TRBJ2-7; TCRdb's D call of TRBD2 is untestable without DNA. CDR3 length: 15 amino acids. In germline, CDR1 is MNHEY, CDR2 SVGAGI. The CDR3 spells CASSPDEEVAYEQYF.

The chain employs TRBV15 and TRBJ1-5; the TCRdb call, TRBD1, lacks DNA for checking. CDR1 is LNHNV, CDR2 YYDKDF, per germline (reference sequence). The CDR3 has 15 amino acids. The CDR3 protein is CATSRVLGVNQPQHF.

The chain uses TRBV3-1 and TRBJ2-1. The CDR3 contains 12 residues. Germline CDR1 and CDR2: LGHDT and YNNKEL (reference sequence). The CDR3 spells CASSMDVNEQFF.

The V gene is TRBV19, the J gene TRBJ1-1. Germline lookup yields CDR1 LNHDA and CDR2 SQIVND (reference sequence). The CDR3 covers 11 residues. The CDR3 protein is CASTTGREAFF.

The chain is built from TRBV11-3 and TRBJ2-7. The CDR3 has 14 amino acids. Germline loops: CDR1 SGHNT, CDR2 YENEEA. The CDR3 reads CASSETSGSYEQYF.

The chain recombines TRBV12-5 with TRBJ1-5; TCRdb outputs TRBD1, but without DNA this stays unchecked. Germline V lookup: CDR1 LGHNT, CDR2 FRNRAP. This CDR3 comprises 15 residues. CDR3 amino acids: CASGLVGGTGQPQHF.

The chain recombines TRBV9 with TRBJ1-1; no DNA is available, so the TRBD1 call from TCRdb remains unchecked. The germline V gene has CDR1 SGDLS and CDR2 YYNGEE. This CDR3 is built from 15 residues. CDR3 region: CASSAEGTGNTEAFF.

The V call is TRBV7-6, the J call TRBJ2-1; as DNA is missing, the TRBD2 call by TCRdb cannot be tested. Germline loops: CDR1 SGHVS, CDR2 FNYEAQ. The CDR3 consists of 17 residues. The CDR3 protein is CASSLGIAGALYNEQFF.

The genes are TRBV29-1 and TRBJ2-3; TCRdb's D call, TRBD1, is unchecked because there is no DNA. Germline lookup yields CDR1 SQVTM and CDR2 ANQGSEA. The CDR3 has 15 residues. The CDR3 sequence is CSVGGRGQATDTQYF.

The chain recombines TRBV7-9 with TRBJ2-4; the D call from TCRdb, TRBD1, cannot be confirmed without DNA. The CDR3 totals 19 residues. In germline, CDR1 is SEHNR, CDR2 FQNEAQ (reference sequence). The CDR3 here is CASSFPTGTGGHGGRIQYF.

The V call is TRBV29-1, the J call TRBJ2-1. The CDR3 covers 14 residues. Germline V CDR1 and CDR2: SQVTM, ANQGSEA. The CDR3 sequence: CSVEETGPYNEQFF.

The chain recombines TRBV7-2 with TRBJ2-1; there is no DNA to check the TCRdb D call of TRBD2. CDR3 size: 17 residues. The germline V gene encodes CDR1 SGHTA and CDR2 FQGNSA. The CDR3 sequence is CASSLDGTSGGSTEQFF. The variable domain in full, with the rest retrieved from reference TRBV7-2 and TRBJ2-1, is GAGVSQSPSNKVTEKGKDVELRCDPISGHTALYWYRQSLGQGLEFLIYFQGNSAPDKSGLPSDRFSAERTGGSVSTLTIQRTQQEDSAVYLCASSLDGTSGGSTEQFFGPGTRLTVL.

This chain joins TRBV9 and TRBJ2-5. The CDR3 has 15 amino acids. Germline V gene sequence: CDR1 SGDLS, CDR2 YYNGEE. This chain's CDR3 is CASSVGSLVEETQYF.

The chain couples TRBV29-1 to TRBJ1-4; checking the TCRdb D call of TRBD1 is not possible without DNA. CDR3 length equals 13 residues. Germline V gene sequence: CDR1 SQVTM, CDR2 ANQGSEA. Here the CDR3 reads CSVEWGMEEKLFF.

The rearrangement uses TRBV5-1 and TRBJ2-7; TCRdb outputs TRBD1, but without DNA this stays unchecked. Germline V gene data show CDR1 as SGHRS and CDR2 as YFSETQ. This CDR3 comprises 14 residues. The chain's CDR3 is CASSLGAGGYEQYF. Drawing the rest from reference TRBV5-1 and TRBJ2-7, the complete variable domain is KAGVTQTPRYLIKTRGQQVTLSCSPISGHRSVSWYQQTPGQGLQFLFEYFSETQRNKGNFPGRFSGRQFSNSRSEMNVSTLELGDSALYLCASSLGAGGYEQYFGPGTRLTVT.

The genes are TRBV29-1 and TRBJ2-6. The CDR3 is 13 amino acids. Per the germline V gene, CDR1 is SQVTM and CDR2 is ANQGSEA. CDR3 sequence reads: CGYSGSGANVLTF.

The chain has TRBV6-5 and TRBJ2-1; TCRdb's D call, TRBD2, is unchecked because there is no DNA. The CDR3 runs 15 residues. Germline assignment: CDR1 MNHEY and CDR2 SVGAGI. This chain's CDR3 is CASSTSGSSYNEQFF.

The chain is built from TRBV11-1 and TRBJ2-1; TCRdb designates TRBD2, a call that cannot be tested without DNA. CDR1 and CDR2 (germline): SGHAT, FQDESV (reference sequence). The CDR3 sequence is 16 residues long. CDR3: CASGSDRPSSYNEQFF.

The rearrangement links TRBV18 to TRBJ2-3; TCRdb proposes TRBD1, but this gene call is untestable without DNA. CDR1 is KGHSH and CDR2 is LQKENI in the germline V gene. The length of the CDR3 is 15 residues. CDR3 region: CASSPSTGVADTQYF.

The rearrangement links TRBV19 to TRBJ2-7; TCRdb proposes TRBD1, but this gene call is untestable without DNA. Per the germline V gene, CDR1 is LNHDA and CDR2 is SQIVND (reference sequence). The CDR3 contains 12 residues. This CDR3 is CASSGGSYEQYF. The entire variable domain, with the rest obtained from reference TRBV19 and TRBJ2-7, is as follows: DGGITQSPKYLFRKEGQNVTLSCEQNLNHDAMYWYRQDPGQGLRLIYYSQIVNDFQKGDIAEGYSVSREKKESFPLTVTSAQKNPTAFYLCASSGGSYEQYFGPGTRLTVT.

This rearrangement joins TRBV4-3 to TRBJ2-7; the D gene TCRdb calls, TRBD1, cannot be checked with no DNA. Germline CDR1 reads LGHNA; CDR2 reads YSLEER. The CDR3 has 15 amino acids. The CDR3 protein is CASSQVRFPLYEQYF.

The chain links TRBV4-3 to TRBJ1-2; TCRdb gives TRBD1 as the D gene, but with no DNA this cannot be confirmed. This CDR3 has 15 amino acids. Looked up from germline, CDR1 is LGHNA and CDR2 is YSLEER. CDR3 in amino acids: CASSHGTATNYGYTF.

This chain connects TRBV12-3 or TRBV12-4 to TRBJ2-7; TCRdb's D call of TRBD1 is untestable without DNA. The CDR3 totals 14 residues. CDR3: CASSPDVSRGEQYF.

The CDR3 is CASSLRTSGTAETQYF. This rearrangement joins TRBV28 to TRBJ2-5; the D call of TRBD2 rests on TCRdb alone, since no DNA is present to check it. The germline V gene encodes CDR1 MDHEN and CDR2 SYDVKM. The length of the CDR3 is 16 residues.